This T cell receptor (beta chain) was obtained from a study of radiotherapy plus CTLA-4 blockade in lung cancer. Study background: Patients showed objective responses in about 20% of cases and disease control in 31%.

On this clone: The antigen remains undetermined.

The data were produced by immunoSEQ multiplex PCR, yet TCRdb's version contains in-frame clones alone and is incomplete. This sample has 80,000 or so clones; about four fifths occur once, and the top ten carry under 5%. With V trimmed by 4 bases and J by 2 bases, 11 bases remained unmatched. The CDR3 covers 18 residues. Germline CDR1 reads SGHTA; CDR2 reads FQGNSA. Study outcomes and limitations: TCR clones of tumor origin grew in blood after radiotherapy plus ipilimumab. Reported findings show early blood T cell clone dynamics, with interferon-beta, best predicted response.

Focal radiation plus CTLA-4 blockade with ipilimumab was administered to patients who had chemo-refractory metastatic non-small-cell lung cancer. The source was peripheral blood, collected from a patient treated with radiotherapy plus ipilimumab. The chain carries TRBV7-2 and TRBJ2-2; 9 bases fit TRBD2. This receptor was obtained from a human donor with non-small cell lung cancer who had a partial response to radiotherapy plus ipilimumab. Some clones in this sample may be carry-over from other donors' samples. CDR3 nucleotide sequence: TGTGCCAGCAGCTCACGCCAGGTAGCGGGAGTTAACACCGGGGAGCTGTTTTTT. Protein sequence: CASSSRQVAGVNTGELFF.